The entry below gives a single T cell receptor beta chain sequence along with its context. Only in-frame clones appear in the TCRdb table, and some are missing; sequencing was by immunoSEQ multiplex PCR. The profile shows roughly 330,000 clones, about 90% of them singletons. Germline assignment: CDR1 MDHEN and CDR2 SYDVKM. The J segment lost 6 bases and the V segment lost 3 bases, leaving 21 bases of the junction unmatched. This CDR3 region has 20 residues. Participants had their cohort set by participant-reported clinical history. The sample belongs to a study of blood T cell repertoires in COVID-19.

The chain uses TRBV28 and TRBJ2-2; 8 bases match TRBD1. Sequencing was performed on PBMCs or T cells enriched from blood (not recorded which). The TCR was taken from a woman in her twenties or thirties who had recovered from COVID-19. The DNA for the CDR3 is TGTGCCAGCAGTTTGGGGGGTCGGGGGACAGGTTTTAAAAGTTCCGGGGAGCTGTTTTTT. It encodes CASSLGGRGTGFKSSGELFF. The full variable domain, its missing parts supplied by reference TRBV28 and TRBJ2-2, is DVKVTQSSRYLVKRTGEKVFLECVQDMDHENMFWYRQDPGLGLRLIYFSYDVKMKEKGDIPEGYSVSREKKERFSLILESASTNQTSMYLCASSLGGRGTGFKSSGELFFGEGSRLTVL.